This TCR beta chain was captured by sequencing in a study of blood T cell repertoires in COVID-19. Whole-study context: Researchers got acute and convalescent COVID-19 samples from the United States, Italy and Spain. T cells, B-cell-depleted T cells, or PBMCs provided the cDNA or gDNA that served as material.

Germline V gene data show CDR1 as SNHLY and CDR2 as FYNNEI. CDR3 length: 15 amino acids. Trimming took 5 bases from V and 3 from J; bases not matched to a gene: 6. Enrolment of Seattle patients took place during active infection, and they were followed longitudinally. Per the study methods: Estimated nucleated cell counts came from reference gene primer amplification. The repertoire was sequenced with immunoSEQ multiplex PCR; TCRdb's copy has only in-frame clones and lacks some. The DNA was the basis for D and trimming; V, J and clone size are from that table. Of 200,000 to 250,000 clones listed, around 89% are singletons.

The sequence was collected from a man younger than 40 with COVID-19, enrolled during active disease. The genes are TRBV2 and TRBJ2-2, with 7 bases fitting TRBD1. Sequencing was carried out using peripheral blood. In nucleotides, the CDR3 is TGTGCCAGCAGTTGGAGACAGGGTGACACCGGGGAGCTGTTTTTT. It specifies CASSWRQGDTGELFF.